This TCR beta chain was captured in a study of Ad26.COV2.S vaccination and SARS-CoV-2 variants. Study as a whole: Intramuscular Ad26.COV2.S at 5x10^10 or 1x10^11 viral particles.

This sample's treatment: 19 received Ad26.COV2.S at low or high dose, single or two shots; roughly five received placebo; per-sample allocation not given. After the first vaccine or placebo injection, samples were drawn on day 63. The individual, an adult aged 18-55 years, was a donor in Boston. An Ad26 vector expressing Wuhan-strain SARS-CoV-2 spike served as the vaccine. Study conclusions and caveats: TCR breadth and depth estimates may have understated total T cell responses.

Remarks on this clone: Its specificity is not known.

Sequencing used immunoSEQ multiplex PCR; TCRdb keeps in-frame clones, though not all of them. The data hold about 320,000 clones, with about 82% observed a single time. The TCR originated in a person aged 18-60 years who received the Ad26.COV2.S COVID-19 vaccine or a placebo. Sequenced material: peripheral blood, taken in a trial of Ad26.COV2.S vaccine versus placebo.

CDR3 residues: CASSFVSGTEAFF. CDR3 bases: TGTGCCAGCAGCTTTGTGTCGGGCACTGAAGCTTTCTTT. The chain combines TRBV5-6 with TRBJ1-1; D unresolved. V was trimmed by 2 bases and J by 4 bases, leaving 9 bases between them. Germline V gives CDR1 SGHDT, CDR2 YYEEEE. The CDR3 is 13 amino acids.